This TCR beta chain stems from a study of radiotherapy plus CTLA-4 blockade in lung cancer. The CDR3 contains 14 residues. The V end lost 7 bases, the J end lost 3 bases, and 15 bases lay between the germline ends. Germline V lookup: CDR1 MRHNA, CDR2 SNTAGT. About this clone: Its matching antigen is unknown.

Study outcomes and limitations: Response, reportedly, was best predicted by interferon-beta along with early blood T cell clone dynamics.

Here immunoSEQ multiplex PCR was the method, and the copy in TCRdb shows in-frame clones only, minus some. In the table there are roughly 110,000 clones, 85% of which are singletons. This sequence was found in a human donor with non-small cell lung cancer that progressed on radiotherapy plus ipilimumab. Some clones in this sample may be carry-over from other donors' samples. This rearrangement joins TRBV6-4 to TRBJ1-1; maybe TRBD1 (5 bases). Source: peripheral blood, taken from a patient treated with radiotherapy plus ipilimumab. CDR3: CASKILRDHTEAFF. CDR3 nucleotide sequence: TGTGCCAGCAAGATCCTCAGGGATCACACTGAAGCTTTCTTT.